The rows below give T cell receptor beta chains drawn from one sample of a study of control samples from healthy donors and cancer patients. Clones were read by immunoSEQ multiplex PCR, and TCRdb kept only the in-frame ones, dropping some. The repertoire holds roughly 26,000 clones, with approximately 85% as singletons. Sequenced sample: PBMCs. These receptors were collected from a woman aged 55-69 years with head and neck cancer. The CDR3 runs from the conserved cysteine through the conserved F or W. The D gene is left open where the match is weak. The size entry is marked missing in some rows and otherwise reads once, few, many or a size class.

-	TRBV5-1	TRBJ2-7	once	CASKSSVSYEQYF	TGCGCCAGCAAAAGTTCCGTCTCCTACGAGCAGTACTTC
-	TRBV19	TRBJ1-5	-	CASSIQPYGNQPQHF	TGTGCCAGTAGTATCCAGCCGTATGGCAATCAGCCCCAGCATTTT
-	TRBV2	TRBJ2-3	-	CATRRDSFTQYF	TGTGCCACCAGAAGAGACAGTTTTACGCAGTATTTT
-	TRBV5-1	TRBJ2-1	-	CASTSTGTYNEQFF	TGCGCCAGCACTTCGACAGGCACCTACAATGAGCAGTTCTTC
-	TRBV7-2	TRBJ2-5	few	CASSLEAARYF	TGTGCCAGCAGCTTAGAGGCAGCTAGGTACTTC
TRBD1	TRBV29-1	TRBJ2-7	-	CSVRQGGYEQYF	TGCAGCGTCCGACAGGGGGGGTACGAGCAGTACTTC
-	TRBV11-3	TRBJ2-3	-	CASSLPETSTDTQYF	TGTGCCAGCAGCCTTCCCGAGACTAGCACAGATACGCAGTATTTT
TRBD1	TRBV5-1	TRBJ1-1	-	CASSWGQANTEAFF	TGCGCCAGCAGCTGGGGACAGGCGAACACTGAAGCTTTCTTT
-	TRBV4-1	TRBJ1-6	-	CASSQAQGSYNSPLHF	TGCGCCAGCAGCCAAGCCCAGGGTTCCTATAATTCACCCCTCCACTTT
-	TRBV7-2	TRBJ2-3	-	CASSLRGGAIDTQYF	TGTGCCAGCAGCTTACGAGGGGGTGCCATAGATACGCAGTATTTT
-	TRBV10-1	TRBJ2-1	-	CASSDGIGANEQFF	TGCGCCAGCAGTGATGGTATAGGGGCCAATGAGCAGTTCTTC
-	TRBV15	TRBJ2-2	-	CATRNTGELFF	TGTGCCACCAGAAACACCGGGGAGCTGTTTTTT
TRBD1	TRBV2	TRBJ2-1	-	CASSPGQTYNEQFF	TGTGCCAGCAGCCCGGGACAGACCTACAATGAGCAGTTCTTC
-	TRBV11-3	TRBJ2-1	-	CASSLVGTEAYNEQFF	TGTGCCAGCAGCTTAGTGGGGACGGAGGCCTACAATGAGCAGTTCTTC
TRBD1	TRBV15	TRBJ2-7	-	CATSREPGQGYEQYF	TGTGCCACCAGCAGAGAGCCGGGACAGGGGTACGAGCAGTACTTC
-	TRBV7-9	TRBJ1-3	-	CASSLSAAGNTIYF	TGTGCCAGCAGCTTATCGGCGGCTGGAAACACCATATATTTT
-	TRBV19	TRBJ1-3	-	CASSISGAGNTIYF	TGTGCCAGTAGTATTTCGGGGGCTGGAAACACCATATATTTT
-	TRBV6-5	TRBJ1-3	-	CASSYGSGAGNTIYF	TGTGCCAGCAGTTACGGTTCCGGGGCCGGAAACACCATATATTTT
TRBD2	TRBV7-2	TRBJ2-1	-	CASSLGLAQGGEQFF	TGTGCCAGCAGCTTAGGACTAGCCCAAGGTGGGGAGCAGTTCTTC
TRBD1	TRBV10-3	TRBJ2-3	-	CAISESGQGTDTQYF	TGTGCCATCAGTGAGTCGGGACAGGGCACAGATACGCAGTATTTT
-	TRBV7-3	TRBJ2-2	-	CASSLGGVNTGELFF	TGTGCCAGCAGCTTAGGCGGGGTGAACACCGGGGAGCTGTTTTTT
-	TRBV5-8	TRBJ2-2	-	CASSLLYSGAGELFF	TGTGCCAGCAGCTTGTTATATTCTGGGGCCGGGGAGCTGTTTTTT
-	TRBV30	TRBJ1-1	once	CAWSVRTYETEAFF	TGTGCCTGGAGTGTACGGACTTACGAGACTGAAGCTTTCTTT
-	TRBV19	TRBJ2-2	-	CASSLLQGTGELFF	TGTGCCAGTAGTTTACTCCAGGGTACCGGGGAGCTGTTTTTT
TRBD1	TRBV23-1	TRBJ2-2	-	CASSPGGGNTGELFF	TGCGCCAGCAGTCCAGGGGGTGGAAACACCGGGGAGCTGTTTTTT
-	TRBV4-3	TRBJ2-5	-	CASSPGWGRETQYF	TGCGCCAGCAGTCCCGGTTGGGGGCGAGAGACCCAGTACTTC
-	TRBV2	TRBJ1-1	-	CASSERRGDYTEAFF	TGTGCCAGCAGTGAGAGGCGGGGCGATTACACTGAAGCTTTCTTT
-	TRBV7-2	TRBJ1-4	-	CASSLSALNEKLFF	TGTGCCAGCAGCTTGTCAGCCCTTAATGAAAAACTGTTTTTT
TRBD1	TRBV7-2	TRBJ1-5	-	CASSSWTGQQPQHF	TGTGCCAGCAGCTCTTGGACAGGGCAGCAGCCCCAGCATTTT
TRBD1	TRBV7-8	TRBJ2-5	-	CASSLGTAETQYF	TGTGCCAGCAGCCTAGGGACAGCGGAGACCCAGTACTTC
-	TRBV4-2	TRBJ2-7	-	CASSQEFRSEQYF	TGTGCCAGCAGCCAAGAGTTTCGTAGCGAGCAGTACTTC
-	TRBV2	TRBJ2-7	-	CASSVLRELYEQYF	TGTGCCAGCAGTGTTCTCCGGGAATTGTACGAGCAGTACTTC
-	TRBV9	TRBJ2-3	once	CASSVVAGRSTDTQYF	TGTGCCAGCAGCGTAGTGGCGGGGCGAAGCACAGATACGCAGTATTTT
-	TRBV6-6	TRBJ2-2	-	CASSYRGNTGELFF	TGTGCCAGCAGTTATCGAGGGAACACCGGGGAGCTGTTTTTT
-	TRBV7-9	TRBJ1-5	-	CASSRQGDSNQPQHF	TGTGCCAGCAGCCGACAAGGTGATAGCAATCAGCCCCAGCATTTT
-	TRBV7-3	TRBJ2-3	-	CASSLRGRRDTQYF	TGTGCCAGCAGCTTACGGGGGAGGCGAGATACGCAGTATTTT
TRBD2	TRBV4-1	TRBJ2-1	-	CASSQAGLAGNNEQFF	TGCGCCAGCAGCCAAGCAGGACTAGCGGGGAACAATGAGCAGTTCTTC
TRBD1	TRBV24-1	TRBJ2-5	-	CATSDRGPETQYF	TGTGCCACCTCCGACAGGGGGCCAGAGACCCAGTACTTC
-	TRBV12-3/TRBV12-4	TRBJ1-3	-	CASSLGTIYF	TGTGCCAGCAGTTTGGGTACCATATATTTT
-	TRBV19	TRBJ1-5	-	CASSIEPGPENQPQHF	TGTGCCAGTAGTATAGAACCGGGACCGGAGAATCAGCCCCAGCATTTT
TRBD1	TRBV2	TRBJ1-5	-	CASRTGTGLYQPQHF	TGTGCCAGCAGGACCGGGACAGGATTGTATCAGCCCCAGCATTTT
-	TRBV9	TRBJ1-3	medium-sized	CASSVGRSGRRNTIYF	TGTGCCAGCAGCGTAGGCCGCAGCGGAAGAAGAAACACCATATATTTT
-	TRBV27	TRBJ2-1	once	CASSLKGPPLENEQFF	TGTGCCAGCAGTTTAAAGGGCCCTCCTCTGGAGAATGAGCAGTTCTTC
-	TRBV12-2	TRBJ2-7	-	CASRLHPSGYEQYF	TGTGCAAGTCGCTTACATCCTAGCGGATACGAGCAGTACTTC
TRBD2	TRBV10-2	TRBJ2-1	-	CASAFGLAGDQEQFF	TGCGCCAGTGCCTTTGGACTAGCGGGAGATCAGGAGCAGTTCTTC
TRBD2	TRBV29-1	TRBJ2-3	-	CSAQKIAGGLTDTQYF	TGCAGCGCTCAAAAGATAGCGGGGGGCCTCACAGATACGCAGTATTTT